The clone carrying this T cell receptor (beta chain) was counted many times. The sample is drawn from a study of regulatory T cells in long-lasting Graves disease. The sample's time point: newly diagnosed GD, antithyroid drugs for less than 3 months. Construction of the TCR library relied on RNA isolated from PBMCs. Combining iRepertoire HTBI primers with Arm-PCR of CDR3 regions, the authors built TCR beta libraries. Via MiXCR, TCRdb re-called the multiplex PCR reads, giving one row per CDR3 protein. The table has a few hundred thousand distinct CDR3 sequences, approximately 15% seen once; the top ten hold about 15%. The V gene lost 1 base and the J gene lost 10 bases, with 11 bases spanning the gap. This CDR3 spans 13 amino acids. Germline lookup yields CDR1 DFQATT and CDR2 SNEGSKA (reference sequence). Another study also made use of these data, one on T cells in Graves' hyperthyroidism and ophthalmopathy.

The receptor was isolated from a woman aged 45-65 years with Graves disease. The sequencing used peripheral blood mononuclear cells (PBMCs), collected at new diagnosis, from a patient treated with antithyroid drugs. The chain recombines TRBV20-1 with TRBJ1-6, with a possible D match to TRBD1 (6 bases). The CDR3 DNA is TGCAGTGCTAGAGGAACAGGGCGATCACCCCTCCACTTT. It yields the protein CSARGTGRSPLHF.